The clone carrying this TCR beta chain was recorded a few times. The antigen is unknown. This table comes from immunoSEQ multiplex PCR, and its TCRdb copy is limited to in-frame clones, with some not included. The sample includes about 130,000 clones, approximately 88% of them seen just once. Germline CDR1 reads MNHEY; CDR2 reads SVGAGI. The ends were cut back, 5 bases at V and 6 bases at J, with 17 bases in the middle. The CDR3 has 15 amino acids. These data belong to a study of T cell responses to AZD1222 COVID-19 vaccine. Study outcomes and limitations: Recipients of AZD1222 seropositive at baseline numbered only 5 to 7.

The origin of this receptor is an adult who received the AZD1222 COVID-19 vaccine. The chain employs TRBV6-5 and TRBJ2-1, with no clear D. Sample: peripheral blood, taken 28 days after the second AZD1222 dose. CDR3 amino acids: CASSKLPGTSNEQFF. In DNA form, the CDR3 reads TGTGCCAGCAGTAAACTCCCTGGAACGAGCAATGAGCAGTTCTTC.